This TCR beta chain is from a study of shared clonotypes between healthy human individuals. Sequenced by immunoSEQ multiplex PCR; TCRdb stores in-frame clones only, minus some. The table includes a few hundred thousand clones, around 77% detected once. V was clipped by 0 bases and J by 7 bases; unmatched bases: 7. This CDR3 is 17 amino acids long. Germline CDR1 and CDR2: LGHNA and YNFKEQ. Sequencing input: PBMCs. The gene calls are TRBV4-2 and TRBJ1-5; 12 nucleotides line up with TRBD1. The origin of this receptor is a middle-aged woman in good health. Some clones in this sample may be carry-over from other donors' samples. The CDR3 reads CASSQDPGQGARQPQHF. CDR3 coding DNA: TGTGCCAGCAGCCAAGACCCGGGACAGGGGGCACGGCAGCCCCAGCATTTT.